This TCR beta chain came from a study of blood T cell repertoires in COVID-19. The study recruited people aged 18 to 89 years across under 25 US areas. Original handling: Amplification with reference gene primers provided the estimates of nucleated cell counts. Data came from immunoSEQ multiplex PCR; TCRdb stores just in-frame clones and leaves some out. Clone size and V and J calls were adopted from that table, with D and trimming inferred from the DNA. The sample has hundreds of thousands of clones, over 85% seen once. Germline CDR1 SNHLY, CDR2 FYNNEI. V trimming: 5 bases; J trimming: 0 bases; junction bases outside the gene matches: 13. The CDR3 runs 18 residues.

V is TRBV2 and J is TRBJ2-3, with TRBD2 matching 8 bases. The specimen sequenced was PBMCs or T cells enriched from blood (not recorded which). The source of this sequence is a woman in her thirties who had recovered from COVID-19. The CDR3 protein is CASSSRHVAGSSTDTQYF. The CDR3 bases are TGTGCCAGCAGTTCACGGCACGTAGCGGGGTCGAGCACAGATACGCAGTATTTT.